This entry concerns a single TCR beta chain. The target antigen is unknown. The sample belongs to a study of OX40 agonist ivuxolimab in advanced cancers. Study-wide results and limits: Antigen targets of the expanded peripheral T cells went undetermined.

This table comes from immunoSEQ multiplex PCR, and its TCRdb copy is limited to in-frame clones, with some not included. The profile shows approximately 60,000 clones, roughly 80% of them singletons. Germline V gene sequence: CDR1 LNHDA, CDR2 SQIVND (reference sequence). V lost 3 bases, J lost 0 bases, and 6 bases stayed unmatched. This CDR3 is 16 amino acids long. The chain has TRBV19 and TRBJ2-3; TRBD2 matches 7 bases. The sequenced sample was CD4+ or CD8+ T cells sorted from blood, obtained in a trial of the OX40 agonist ivuxolimab. The sequence derives from an adult with an advanced solid tumor such as melanoma, head and neck, liver or kidney cancer. CDR3 residues: CASSISGRDSTDTQYF. The CDR3 DNA sequence: TGTGCCAGTAGTATCTCAGGGAGGGATAGCACAGATACGCAGTATTTT.